A single sample is the source of the 22 T cell receptor beta chains below, sequenced in a study of radiotherapy plus CTLA-4 blockade in lung cancer. Profiling relied on immunoSEQ multiplex PCR, and the TCRdb table lists in-frame clones only, not all of them. The data hold around 91,000 clones, with around nine tenths observed a single time. This specimen consisted of peripheral blood, obtained from a patient treated with radiotherapy plus ipilimumab. All receptors come from a human donor with non-small cell lung cancer that progressed on radiotherapy plus ipilimumab.

This clone was seen a handful of times. The V gene is TRBV4-1, the J gene TRBJ2-7; 7 bases agree with TRBD1. The CDR3 extends over 16 amino acids. After removal of 1 base from V and 3 bases from J, the junction contained 9 bases not matched to a gene. The germline V gene has CDR1 MGHRA and CDR2 YSYEKL. CDR3 amino acids: CASSQGLGTVDYEQYF. For the CDR3, the DNA is TGCGCCAGCAGCCAAGGATTGGGGACAGTTGACTACGAGCAGTACTTC.

The chain recombines TRBV7-3 with TRBJ2-5; perhaps TRBD2 as D (5 bases). The V and J ends lost 4 bases and 4 bases respectively, with 16 bases between them. Germline lookup yields CDR1 SGHTA and CDR2 FQGTGA. This CDR3 spans 15 amino acids. The CDR3 coding sequence is TGTGCCAGCAGCTCCGGACTTGGGAGAGGAGAGACCCAGTACTTC. This encodes CASSSGLGRGETQYF.

The V and J genes are TRBV15 and TRBJ2-4, with D unclear. CDR1 is LNHNV, CDR2 YYDKDF, per germline (reference sequence). V was pared by 0 bases and J by 1 base, with 7 bases between. The CDR3 runs 15 residues. The CDR3 spells CATSRDRVAKNIQYF. The CDR3 coding sequence is TGTGCCACCAGCAGAGATCGAGTGGCCAAAAACATTCAGTACTTC.

The chain is built from TRBV28 and TRBJ2-7; 11 nucleotides align to TRBD2. The CDR3 has 17 amino acids. Per germline, CDR1 MDHEN and CDR2 SYDVKM. J lost 3 bases, V lost 3 bases, and 10 bases had no gene match. The CDR3: CASSLGPTSGANYEQYF. As DNA, the CDR3 is TGTGCCAGCAGTTTGGGCCCGACTAGCGGGGCGAACTACGAGCAGTACTTC. Looking up the rest from reference TRBV28 and TRBJ2-7 gives the full variable domain: DVKVTQSSRYLVKRTGEKVFLECVQDMDHENMFWYRQDPGLGLRLIYFSYDVKMKEKGDIPEGYSVSREKKERFSLILESASTNQTSMYLCASSLGPTSGANYEQYFGPGTRLTVT.

The chain joins TRBV27 to TRBJ2-1; 9 nucleotides match TRBD2. Per the germline V gene, CDR1 is MNHEY and CDR2 is SMNVEV (reference sequence). There are 15 residues in the CDR3. After removal of 6 bases from V and 9 bases from J, the junction contained 12 bases not matched to a gene. The CDR3 loop is CASREVAGAGREQFF. CDR3 DNA: TGTGCCAGCAGGGAAGTAGCGGGAGCGGGACGTGAGCAGTTCTTC.

The chain uses TRBV30 and TRBJ2-2; TRBD2 matches 8 bases. CDR1 GTSNPN and CDR2 SVGIG come from the germline V gene (reference sequence). This CDR3 is built from 14 residues. The trim removed 6 bases at V and 0 bases at J, leaving 3 bases unmatched. The CDR3 DNA follows: TGTGCCTGCCGTAGCGGGACGAACACCGGGGAGCTGTTTTTT. Its protein product is CACRSGTNTGELFF. Filled out from reference TRBV30 and TRBJ2-2, the complete variable domain reads SQTIHQWPATLVQPVGSPLSLECTVEGTSNPNLYWYRQAAGRGLQLLFYSVGIGQISSEVPQNLSASRPQDRQFILSSKKLLLSDSGFYLCACRSGTNTGELFFGEGSRLTVL.

This rearrangement joins TRBV25-1 to TRBJ1-1, with a possible D match to TRBD1 (6 bases). V lost 3 bases and J lost 1, with 12 bases in between. Germline V lookup: CDR1 MGHDK, CDR2 SYGVNS. CDR3 length: 15 amino acids. Here the CDR3 reads CASSDRVGGNTEAFF. The CDR3 coding sequence is TGTGCCAGCAGTGATAGGGTAGGGGGGAACACTGAAGCTTTCTTT.

The rearrangement joins TRBV18 to TRBJ1-1; D is undetermined. The CDR3 loop spans 18 amino acids. Germline CDR1 KGHSH, CDR2 LQKENI. The V gene lost 5 bases and the J gene lost 0 bases, with 22 bases spanning the gap. This CDR3 reads CASSALPTESLMNTEAFF. In nucleotides, the CDR3 is TGTGCCAGCTCAGCTCTACCAACCGAAAGCCTGATGAACACTGAAGCTTTCTTT.

This clone was seen once. V and J are TRBV5-1 and TRBJ2-2; no firm D call. Germline V gene lookup returns CDR1 SGHRS and CDR2 YFSETQ. CDR3 size: 15 residues. Trimming shortened V by 0 bases and J by 7 bases, and 13 bases separated the two germline ends. The CDR3 coding sequence is TGCGCCAGCAGCTTGGATACGAGGTCCGGCGGGGAGCTGTTTTTT. Translation gives CASSLDTRSGGELFF.

This chain connects TRBV5-1 to TRBJ2-7; TRBD2 agrees at 12 bases. The germline gives CDR1 SGHRS, CDR2 YFSETQ. The CDR3 sequence is 17 residues long. With V trimmed by 0 bases and J by 0 bases, 4 bases remained unmatched. In DNA form, the CDR3 reads TGCGCCAGCAGCTTGGAGCTAGCGGGAGGGGTCTCCTACGAGCAGTACTTC. Its protein is CASSLELAGGVSYEQYF.

In nucleotides, the CDR3 is TGTGCCAGCAGTATAGCGGTCAGCACAGATACGCAGTATTTT. Translated, it gives CASSIAVSTDTQYF. V and J are TRBV2 and TRBJ2-3; TRBD2 is a possible D gene (6 bases). This CDR3 has 14 amino acids. The germline gives CDR1 SNHLY, CDR2 FYNNEI. Trimming cost V 5 bases and J 0 bases, with 9 bases left between them.

The chain uses TRBV7-3 and TRBJ2-1; 10 bases are a match to TRBD2. Germline V lookup: CDR1 SGHTA, CDR2 FQGTGA. V lost 5 bases to trimming and J lost 3 bases; unmatched junction nucleotides: 7. This CDR3 comprises 16 residues. CDR3 residues: CASSPLGLAIYNEQFF. The CDR3 DNA reads as TGTGCCAGCAGCCCTCTGGGACTAGCGATCTACAATGAGCAGTTCTTC.

The rearrangement links TRBV6-4 to TRBJ1-5; TRBD1 matches at 10 bases. The V gene end was trimmed by 8 bases and the J gene end by 2 bases; junction bases not matched to a gene: 12. The CDR3 runs 17 residues. CDR1 is MRHNA, CDR2 SNTAGT, per germline. The CDR3 is CASGGDDRGPCNQPQHF. Written as DNA, the CDR3 is TGTGCCAGCGGGGGGGATGACAGGGGGCCCTGCAATCAGCCCCAGCATTTT.

The chain links TRBV7-9 to TRBJ1-1; D gene uncertain. CDR3 size: 14 residues. Germline V lookup: CDR1 SEHNR, CDR2 FQNEAQ (reference sequence). Trimming removed 1 base at V and 4 bases at J, with 10 bases between. CDR3 nucleotides: TGTGCCAGCAGCTTAGAAGGATTGGCCACTGAAGCTTTCTTT. It is translated as CASSLEGLATEAFF.

V usage is TRBV6-5 and J usage is TRBJ2-7; 10 nucleotides match TRBD2. CDR3 length: 14 amino acids. Germline-derived CDR1 and CDR2 are MNHEY and SVGAGI. After removal of 5 bases from V and 2 bases from J, the junction contained 3 bases not matched to a gene. The CDR3 bases are TGTGCCAGCAGTAAACTAGCGGGACCCTACGAGCAGTACTTC. It encodes CASSKLAGPYEQYF.

The chain has TRBV7-2 and TRBJ2-2; TRBD2 is a possible D gene (5 bases). The CDR3 extends over 16 amino acids. The germline CDR1 and CDR2 sequences are SGHTA and FQGNSA. The germline V and J ends were trimmed by 2 bases and 0 bases, with 10 bases remaining between them. The CDR3 DNA is TGTGCCAGCAGCTTATTTGGGCGGGCGAACACCGGGGAGCTGTTTTTT. It translates to CASSLFGRANTGELFF.

V usage is TRBV18 and J usage is TRBJ2-7; D unresolved. The V end lost 2 bases, the J end lost 9 bases, and 11 bases lay between the germline ends. The CDR3 has 12 residues. Germline CDR1 reads KGHSH; CDR2 reads LQKENI. The CDR3 DNA is TGTGCCAGCTCACCAGACTCCCTCGGGCAGTACTTC. This translates into CASSPDSLGQYF.

The rearrangement joins TRBV7-8 to TRBJ1-1; D may be TRBD1 (5 bases). CDR3 length: 15 amino acids. Trimming stripped 1 base from V and 1 base from J, with 10 bases between. Germline V lookup: CDR1 SGHVS, CDR2 FQNEAQ. The CDR3 loop is CASSLGGRANTEAFF. In nucleotides, the CDR3 is TGTGCCAGCAGCTTAGGAGGCAGGGCGAACACTGAAGCTTTCTTT.

The rearrangement joins TRBV7-9 to TRBJ2-3; D possibly corresponds to TRBD2 (7 bases). The CDR3 is made up of 16 amino acids. The germline V gene has CDR1 SEHNR and CDR2 FQNEAQ (reference sequence). V was clipped by 11 bases and J by 0 bases, with 21 bases between them. Here the CDR3 DNA reads TGTGCCGCTGGGGGGGCTAGCGATACTAGCACAGATACGCAGTATTTT. It is translated as CAAGGASDTSTDTQYF.

V gene TRBV27 combines with J gene TRBJ1-1, with D unresolved. Germline V gene sequence: CDR1 MNHEY, CDR2 SMNVEV (reference sequence). Trimming took 5 bases from V and 4 from J, leaving 8 bases between them. The CDR3 runs to 12 residues. The CDR3 loop is CASSTSSTEAFF. The CDR3 region has the DNA TGTGCCAGCAGTACCTCGAGCACTGAAGCTTTCTTT.

This chain joins TRBV27 and TRBJ1-5; D gene unclear. Germline assignment: CDR1 MNHEY and CDR2 SMNVEV (reference sequence). The V end lost 0 bases, the J end lost 1 base, and 4 bases lay between the germline ends. CDR3 length equals 14 residues. CDR3 in DNA: TGTGCCAGCAGTTTATCTGGGAGCAATCAGCCCCAGCATTTT. This encodes CASSLSGSNQPQHF.

The CDR3 DNA follows: TGTGCCAGCAGTTTATTTTCCGACACAGATACGCAGTATTTT. It encodes CASSLFSDTDTQYF. The rearrangement links TRBV27 to TRBJ2-3; D unresolved. The CDR3 is 14 amino acids. The ends were cut back, 1 base at V and 2 bases at J, with 7 bases in the middle. CDR1 MNHEY and CDR2 SMNVEV come from the germline V gene (reference sequence).